These 30 T cell receptor beta chains came from one sample sequenced in a study of regulatory T cells in long-lasting Graves disease. Time point reported: persistent/refractory GD, antithyroid drugs over 5 years with positive TRAb. PBMC-extracted RNA yielded the TCR library. TCR beta libraries were built with iRepertoire HTBI primers and Arm-PCR of CDR3 regions. A single record per CDR3 protein comes from TCRdb applying MiXCR to the multiplex PCR reads. The table has over 250,000 distinct CDR3 sequences, around 20% seen once. Sequenced material: peripheral blood mononuclear cells (PBMCs), taken when the disease was refractory, from a patient treated with antithyroid drugs. These receptors all come from a female donor with Graves disease.

The J gene is TRBJ1-5, the V gene TRBV30; a weak D match, TRBD1 (6 bases). The V end was cut by 1 base, the J end by 3 bases, with 7 bases between. The CDR3 extends over 13 amino acids. The V gene's germline CDR1 is GTSNPN and CDR2 SVGIG (reference sequence). This chain's CDR3 is CAWSGTDNQPQHF. For the CDR3, the DNA is TGTGCCTGGAGTGGGACAGACAATCAGCCCCAGCATTTT.

With regard to this clonotype: One end of the junction varies from germline; a read error may be responsible. The chain carries TRBV29-1 and TRBJ1-1; 8 nucleotides agree with TRBD1. The germline CDR1 and CDR2 sequences are SQVTM and ANQGSEA. This CDR3 spans 15 amino acids. The CDR3, as DNA: TGCGGCGTTGTCGGCGGACAGGGAGCAGGAACTGAAGCTTTCTTT. Translating it yields CGVVGGQGAGTEAFF.

This clonotype appeared a few times. The chain joins TRBV11-1 to TRBJ2-1; tentatively, D is TRBD1 or TRBD2 (5 bases each). In germline, CDR1 is SGHAT, CDR2 FQDESV (reference sequence). The CDR3 totals 14 residues. Trimming pared 5 bases from V and 5 bases from J, leaving 13 bases between. CDR3 DNA: TGTGCCAGCAGCCCGGGACCGCTCAACAATGAGCAGTTCTTC. Translated: CASSPGPLNNEQFF.

The V gene is TRBV27, the J gene TRBJ2-5; the D is unclear. There are 14 residues in the CDR3. Germline V lookup: CDR1 MNHEY, CDR2 SMNVEV (reference sequence). Trimming took 5 bases from V and 1 from J, leaving 11 bases between them. The CDR3 sequence is CASSTLHTQETQYF. The CDR3 coding sequence is TGTGCCAGCAGTACCTTACATACCCAAGAGACCCAGTACTTC.

This clonotype occurred a few times. The genes are TRBV7-3 and TRBJ2-5; D tentatively reads TRBD1 or TRBD2 (5 bases each). The CDR3 covers 13 residues. The V end lost 5 bases, the J end lost 4 bases, and 11 bases lay between the germline ends. From germline, CDR1 is SGHTA and CDR2 FQGTGA. CDR3: CASSPSGTETQYF. For the CDR3, the DNA is TGTGCCAGCAGCCCCTCCGGGACAGAGACCCAGTACTTC.

This clonotype showed up many times. CDR3 DNA sequence: TGTGCCAGCAAGCGGGGACATGGCTACACCTTC. This gives the protein CASKRGHGYTF. V and J are TRBV28 and TRBJ1-2, with D possibly matching TRBD1 (5 bases). Trimming took 7 bases from V and 6 from J, leaving 9 bases between them. CDR1 and CDR2 from the germline V gene are MDHEN and SYDVKM. The CDR3 extends over 11 amino acids.

This clonotype showed up many times. The chain carries TRBV28 and TRBJ2-7, with a weak D call TRBD1 (6 bases). The V and J ends lost 10 bases and 3 bases respectively, with 16 bases between them. The CDR3 runs to 13 residues. From germline, CDR1 is MDHEN and CDR2 SYDVKM. CDR3 nucleotide sequence: TGTGCCACCGACCGAACAGGGAACTACGAGCAGTACTTC. It codes for CATDRTGNYEQYF. Variable domain in full (rest from reference TRBV28 and TRBJ2-7): DVKVTQSSRYLVKRTGEKVFLECVQDMDHENMFWYRQDPGLGLRLIYFSYDVKMKEKGDIPEGYSVSREKKERFSLILESASTNQTSMYLCATDRTGNYEQYFGPGTRLTVT.

The J gene is TRBJ2-2, the V gene TRBV20-1; perhaps TRBD1 as D (5 bases). The CDR3 is made up of 16 amino acids. V lost 1 base and J 0 bases, leaving 12 bases between the germline ends. Germline CDR1 is DFQATT and CDR2 is SNEGSKA (reference sequence). The CDR3 sequence is CSARGRVIANTGELFF. CDR3 sequence (DNA): TGCAGTGCTAGAGGCAGGGTAATAGCGAACACCGGGGAGCTGTTTTTT.

On this clonotype: Compared with germline, one end of the junction differs, possibly owing to a read error. The CDR3 loop reads CANSLWGSNQPQHF. As DNA, the CDR3 is TGTGCCAACAGTTTATGGGGAAGCAATCAGCCCCAGCATTTT. This sequence joins TRBV12-3 or TRBV12-4 and TRBJ1-5; D is unclear. The CDR3 is 14 amino acids.

This clonotype appeared many times. The chain is built from TRBV6-5 and TRBJ2-7; TRBD1 aligns across 9 bases. Germline V gene lookup returns CDR1 MNHEY and CDR2 SVGAGI. Trimming removed 1 base from V and 3 bases from J; junction bases left unmatched: 4. The length of the CDR3 is 15 residues. CDR3 DNA sequence: TGTGCCAGCAGTTACTTAGGGACAGGGTTCTACGAGCAGTACTTC. Translation: CASSYLGTGFYEQYF.

This clonotype was counted only a few times. This sequence joins TRBV5-6 and TRBJ1-5; possibly TRBD1 for D (5 bases). V was pared by 3 bases and J by 0 bases, with 10 bases between. CDR1 is SGHDT and CDR2 is YYEEEE in the germline V gene. The CDR3 is 15 amino acids. The CDR3 nucleotides read TGTGCCAGCAGCTCACAGGAATATAGCAATCAGCCCCAGCATTTT. This translates into CASSSQEYSNQPQHF. Together with reference TRBV5-6 and TRBJ1-5, the CDR3 gives the full variable domain: DAGVTQSPTHLIKTRGQQVTLRCSPKSGHDTVSWYQQALGQGPQFIFQYYEEEERQRGNFPDRFSGHQFPNYSSELNVNALLLGDSALYLCASSSQEYSNQPQHFGDGTRLSIL.

This clonotype was seen at least ten times. The chain joins TRBV7-2 to TRBJ2-2, with 11 bases matching TRBD2. Trimming at V came to 1 base and at J to 4 bases, leaving 5 bases not matched to a gene. The CDR3 has 17 residues. From germline, CDR1 is SGHTA and CDR2 FQGNSA. CDR3 DNA: TGTGCCAGCAGCTTAGAACTAGCGGGAGAGGGCACCGGGGAGCTGTTTTTT. Its translation: CASSLELAGEGTGELFF.

This chain joins TRBV7-9 and TRBJ2-4; D may be TRBD1 or TRBD2 (5 bases each). The CDR3 runs 13 residues. Trimming pared 3 bases from V and 9 bases from J, leaving 12 bases between. CDR1 SEHNR and CDR2 FQNEAQ come from the germline V gene (reference sequence). The CDR3 spells CASSLGTGGIQYF. CDR3 nucleotides: TGTGCCAGCAGCTTGGGGACGGGTGGCATTCAGTACTTC.

This clonotype has a count of ten or more. This rearrangement joins TRBV3-1 to TRBJ1-2; D gene uncertain. The CDR3 contains 13 residues. CDR1 and CDR2 from the germline V gene are LGHDT and YNNKEL (reference sequence). The V and J ends lost 2 bases and 4 bases respectively, with 8 bases between them. CDR3 bases: TGTGCCAGCAGCCAAAGTTACAGCTATGGCTACACCTTC. This translates into CASSQSYSYGYTF.

There are a few counts of this clonotype. The V gene is TRBV27, the J gene TRBJ1-2; a possible D gene is TRBD1 (5 bases). V was shortened by 5 bases and J by 8 bases, with 21 bases between the two germline ends. CDR3 length: 15 amino acids. Germline CDR1 MNHEY, CDR2 SMNVEV (reference sequence). The CDR3 loop is CASSLSQRGMLGYTF. The CDR3 nucleotides are TGTGCCAGCAGTCTCTCGCAGCGGGGGATGTTGGGCTACACCTTC.

This chain uses TRBV5-1 with TRBJ2-5; 8 bases match TRBD1. The assigned J gene may be wrong: the sequence end matches TRBJ2-1 better. The CDR3 loop spans 13 amino acids. Germline CDR1 SGHRS, CDR2 YFSETQ. Written as DNA, the CDR3 is TGCGCCAGCAGCTCGACAGGGGACAATGAGCAGTTCTTC. Its protein product is CASSSTGDNEQFF.

The sample holds many counts of this clonotype. This chain connects TRBV20-1 to TRBJ1-4; tentatively, D is TRBD1 (5 bases). Germline V gene lookup returns CDR1 DFQATT and CDR2 SNEGSKA (reference sequence). CDR3 length: 12 amino acids. The CDR3 here is CTAWDGNEKLFF. The CDR3 region has the DNA TGCACCGCCTGGGACGGTAATGAAAAACTGTTTTTT.

The genes are TRBV7-9 and TRBJ2-2; D assignment may be TRBD1 or TRBD2 (5 bases each). Per germline, CDR1 SEHNR and CDR2 FQNEAQ (reference sequence). This CDR3 is built from 14 residues. The V end was cut by 3 bases, the J end by 5 bases, with 10 bases between. CDR3 sequence: CASSFRGVTGELFF. The CDR3, as DNA: TGTGCCAGCAGCTTCCGAGGGGTTACCGGGGAGCTGTTTTTT.

This clonotype was counted only a few times. J is TRBJ1-5 and V is TRBV20-1, with 7 nucleotides matching TRBD1. The germline CDR1 and CDR2 sequences are DFQATT and SNEGSKA (reference sequence). Trimming took 6 bases from V and 3 from J; bases not matched to a gene: 8. This CDR3 region has 14 residues. CDR3 DNA: TGCAGTGCGAGCATCGGGACAGCCAATCAGCCCCAGCATTTT. It is translated as CSASIGTANQPQHF.

As regards this clonotype: A much larger clone differs from this one at a single base, so this may be a read error. J is TRBJ2-7 and V is TRBV20-1; either TRBD1 or TRBD2 may fit D (5 bases each). CDR1 and CDR2 from the germline V gene are DFQATT and SNEGSKA (reference sequence). The CDR3 length is 16 residues. This chain's CDR3 is CSASGTQGKAAYVQYF. The CDR3 DNA is TGCAGTGCTTCCGGGACCCAGGGCAAGGCTGCCTACGTGCAGTACTTC.

V gene TRBV27 combines with J gene TRBJ2-7, with TRBD2 identical over 8 bases. Germline values: CDR1 MNHEY, CDR2 SMNVEV (reference sequence). The V gene end was trimmed by 6 bases and the J gene end by 4 bases; junction bases not matched to a gene: 5. This CDR3 is built from 13 residues. CDR3 amino acids: CASSSGSAYEQYF. CDR3 nucleotides: TGTGCCAGCAGCAGCGGGAGTGCGTACGAGCAGTACTTC.

This clonotype has ten or more counts. The V gene is TRBV6-6, the J gene TRBJ1-2, with TRBD1 matching over 8 bases. V lost 0 bases, J lost 4 bases, and 7 bases stayed unmatched. The CDR3 covers 16 residues. The germline gives CDR1 MNHNY, CDR2 SVGAGI (reference sequence). The CDR3 is CASSYSPGGLGYGYTF. CDR3 DNA: TGTGCCAGCAGTTACTCGCCAGGGGGCTTGGGCTATGGCTACACCTTC.

In this sample, this clonotype turned up a few times. The chain is built from TRBV6-1 and TRBJ1-3, with TRBD1 identical over 7 bases. The junction had 11 bases not matched to a gene; V was cut back by 7 bases and J by 8 bases. CDR1 and CDR2 (germline): MNHNS, SASEGT. The CDR3 covers 14 residues. The DNA for the CDR3 is TGTGCCAGCACCGCACCGGGACAGTGGGACACCATATATTTT. Amino acid sequence: CASTAPGQWDTIYF.

This chain connects TRBV5-5 to TRBJ2-7, with 16 bases matching TRBD2. Germline lookup yields CDR1 SGHKS and CDR2 YYEKEE (reference sequence). The CDR3 has 24 amino acids. V shed 2 bases and J 2 bases; nucleotides not matched to a gene: 25. The CDR3 reads CASSFSRPICAGLAGGACPYEQYF. CDR3 coding DNA: TGTGCCAGCAGCTTCAGCAGACCAATCTGTGCGGGACTAGCGGGAGGGGCCTGTCCCTACGAGCAGTACTTC.

This chain uses TRBV7-2 with TRBJ2-3; 7 bases agree with TRBD2. The CDR3 contains 14 residues. Trimming removed 5 bases from V and 4 bases from J; junction bases left unmatched: 6. CDR1 SGHTA and CDR2 FQGNSA come from the germline V gene. The CDR3 loop reads CASSRRELSDTQYF. The DNA of the CDR3 is TGTGCCAGCAGCAGGCGGGAGTTGTCAGATACGCAGTATTTT.

This clonotype was picked up many times. The chain is built from TRBV7-2 and TRBJ1-2, with 8 nucleotides matching TRBD1. The length of the CDR3 is 14 residues. With V trimmed by 6 bases and J by 3 bases, 6 bases remained unmatched. From germline, CDR1 is SGHTA and CDR2 FQGNSA. CDR3 sequence reads: CASRPTGVDYGYTF. CDR3 nucleotide sequence: TGTGCCAGCAGACCGACAGGGGTGGACTATGGCTACACCTTC.

V usage is TRBV19 and J usage is TRBJ2-2, with unresolved D. The V gene lost 3 bases and the J gene lost 0 bases, with 5 bases spanning the gap. CDR1 and CDR2 (germline): LNHDA, SQIVND (reference sequence). CDR3 length equals 14 residues. Written as DNA, the CDR3 is TGTGCCAGTAGTATCTCAGCGAACACCGGGGAGCTGTTTTTT. Protein: CASSISANTGELFF.

The V gene is TRBV3-1, the J gene TRBJ2-1; D is possibly TRBD1 or TRBD2 (5 bases each). The germline V gene has CDR1 LGHDT and CDR2 YNNKEL (reference sequence). The CDR3 is 14 amino acids. V was pared by 3 bases and J by 8 bases, with 14 bases between. CDR3 coding DNA: TGTGCCAGCAGCCATGAGGCTAGCAGGGATGAGCAGTTCTTC. This codes for CASSHEASRDEQFF.

This clonotype was observed many times. The CDR3: CASSFFGQGAYEQYF. The DNA for the CDR3 is TGTGCCAGCAGTTTCTTCGGACAGGGCGCCTACGAGCAGTACTTC. The V call is TRBV28, the J call TRBJ2-7; 8 nucleotides agree with TRBD1. Trimming cost V 3 bases and J 2 bases; bases outside gene matches: 6. This CDR3 comprises 15 residues. The germline gives CDR1 MDHEN, CDR2 SYDVKM.

This clonotype was counted between two and nine times. V gene TRBV11-2 combines with J gene TRBJ2-3; TRBD2 might be the D (6 bases). V gave up 5 bases and J gave up 6 bases, with 6 bases separating them. CDR3 length: 11 residues. Germline V gene lookup returns CDR1 SGHAT and CDR2 FQNNGV. The CDR3 is CASSSGDTQYF. CDR3 coding DNA: TGTGCCAGCAGCAGCGGGGATACGCAGTATTTT.